Below are 27 T cell receptor beta chains sequenced from a single sample in a study of blood T cell repertoires in COVID-19. This table comes from immunoSEQ multiplex PCR, and its TCRdb copy is limited to in-frame clones, with some not included. The data hold 200,000 to 300,000 clones, with 85% observed a single time. Material: peripheral blood. The receptor set was obtained from a woman aged 55 to 70 with active or convalescent COVID-19.

The V gene is TRBV9, the J gene TRBJ1-2; D might be TRBD1 (6 bases). Trimming pared 5 bases from V and 1 base from J, leaving 27 bases between. Germline CDR1 SGDLS, CDR2 YYNGEE. The CDR3 is 19 residues long. The CDR3 nucleotides are TGTGCCAGCAGTAAAGTAATTCGGCAGGGGAAAGAGTTTAACTATGGCTACACCTTC. Its translation is CASSKVIRQGKEFNYGYTF.

The V and J genes are TRBV9 and TRBJ2-1; D gene unclear. Germline V gene lookup returns CDR1 SGDLS and CDR2 YYNGEE. The CDR3 is made up of 14 amino acids. V lost 1 base to trimming and J lost 9 bases, with 14 bases between them. CDR3 region: CASSVLQRESEQFF. Here the CDR3 DNA reads TGTGCCAGCAGCGTACTACAGAGAGAGAGTGAGCAGTTCTTC.

This sequence joins TRBV6-5 and TRBJ1-1; unclear D gene. The CDR3 runs 15 residues. Germline lookup yields CDR1 MNHEY and CDR2 SVGAGI. Trimming cost V 2 bases and J 1 base, with 11 bases left between them. CDR3 coding DNA: TGTGCCAGCAGTTACGCAGGACGGGGGAACACTGAAGCTTTCTTT. This gives the protein CASSYAGRGNTEAFF.

The J gene is TRBJ2-7, the V gene TRBV6-5, with a weak D call TRBD2 (5 bases). The CDR3 sequence is 15 residues long. V was pared by 2 bases and J by 3 bases, with 14 bases between. Germline lookup yields CDR1 MNHEY and CDR2 SVGAGI. The CDR3 loop reads CASSYGIGVRYEQYF. In nucleotides, the CDR3 is TGTGCCAGCAGTTACGGGATCGGGGTTCGCTACGAGCAGTACTTC.

Notes on this clone: One end of the junction is discordant with germline, which a read error may explain. The V and J genes are TRBV12-3 or TRBV12-4 and TRBJ2-2; weak D call: TRBD2 (5 bases). This CDR3 has 11 residues. This chain's CDR3 is CASSLDRGAVF. CDR3 nucleotides: TGTGCCAGCAGTTTAGACCGGGGAGCTGTTTTT.

The V gene is TRBV3-1 (or the pseudogene TRBV3-2), the J gene TRBJ2-3, with D possibly matching TRBD2 (6 bases). This CDR3 spans 17 amino acids. V was cut by 4 bases and J by 5 bases, with 22 bases left in between. From germline, CDR1 is LGHDT and CDR2 YNNKEL (reference sequence). The CDR3 is CASSPSGEAGFRDTQYF. CDR3 nucleotides: TGTGCCAGCAGCCCCTCCGGGGAGGCTGGTTTTAGAGATACGCAGTATTTT.

The J gene is TRBJ2-1, the V gene TRBV11-2; 8 nucleotides agree with TRBD2. Germline CDR1 SGHAT, CDR2 FQNNGV. Germline trimming cut 5 bases from V and 0 bases from J; bases unmatched to any gene: 3. The CDR3 covers 15 residues. CDR3 sequence (DNA): TGTGCCAGCAGCCCGGGGGGGAGCTCCTACAATGAGCAGTTCTTC. This gives the protein CASSPGGSSYNEQFF.

The V call is TRBV11-2, the J call TRBJ2-2, with D perhaps TRBD2 (5 bases). This CDR3 comprises 15 residues. Germline V lookup: CDR1 SGHAT, CDR2 FQNNGV. The germline V and J ends were trimmed by 5 bases and 3 bases, with 13 bases remaining between them. The CDR3 coding sequence is TGTGCCAGCAGCGCCAGGAGGCCTGACACCGGGGAGCTGTTTTTT. Translation: CASSARRPDTGELFF.

The CDR3 spells CASSLTGVPTSQEQYV. CDR3 nucleotides: TGTGCCAGCAGTTTGACAGGGGTCCCTACCTCCCAGGAGCAGTACGTC. The V and J genes are TRBV5-4 and TRBJ2-7; 8 nucleotides align to TRBD1. The CDR3 runs 16 residues. The J segment lost 7 bases and the V segment lost 5 bases, leaving 17 bases of the junction unmatched. Germline V gives CDR1 SGHNT, CDR2 YYREEE (reference sequence).

This chain connects TRBV3-1 (or the pseudogene TRBV3-2) to TRBJ2-1; TRBD2 matches 8 bases. The V gene end was trimmed by 1 base and the J gene end by 7 bases; junction bases not matched to a gene: 9. Germline V gene sequence: CDR1 LGHDT, CDR2 YNNKEL (reference sequence). The CDR3 totals 16 residues. The CDR3 spells CASSQGAREGWNEQFF. DNA of the CDR3: TGTGCCAGCAGCCAAGGGGCCCGGGAGGGCTGGAATGAGCAGTTCTTC.

The chain employs TRBV5-1 and TRBJ2-1; 10 bases align to TRBD2. V trimming: 4 bases; J trimming: 4 bases; junction bases outside the gene matches: 8. This CDR3 contains 16 residues. Germline loops: CDR1 SGHRS, CDR2 YFSETQ. The CDR3 sequence: CASSTGLADVYNEQFF. CDR3 DNA: TGCGCCAGCAGCACTGGACTAGCGGATGTTTACAATGAGCAGTTCTTC.

J is TRBJ2-2 and V is TRBV7-9, with D perhaps TRBD1 (6 bases). The CDR3 is made up of 15 amino acids. Germline assignment: CDR1 SEHNR and CDR2 FQNEAQ (reference sequence). Between the trimmed V and J ends, which lost 2 bases and 2 bases, there was a span of 9 bases. The CDR3 bases are TGTGCCAGCAGCTTAAGGGGGTTAAACACCGGGGAGCTGTTTTTT. This codes for CASSLRGLNTGELFF.

This rearrangement joins TRBV5-6 to TRBJ2-6, with TRBD1 matching 12 bases. The junction had 10 bases not matched to a gene; V was cut back by 2 bases and J by 4 bases. This CDR3 is 19 amino acids long. Per germline, CDR1 SGHDT and CDR2 YYEEEE. The CDR3 is CASSFGTGGTYSGANVLTF. The CDR3 coding sequence is TGTGCCAGCAGCTTTGGGACAGGGGGCACTTATTCCGGGGCCAACGTCCTGACTTTC.

The V call is TRBV11-3, the J call TRBJ1-1; possibly TRBD1 for D (6 bases). This CDR3 comprises 15 residues. Germline V lookup: CDR1 SGHNT, CDR2 YENEEA. V was trimmed by 7 bases and J by 4 bases, leaving 19 bases between them. CDR3 in amino acids: CASIAVERGATEAFF. The DNA for the CDR3 is TGTGCCAGCATCGCTGTGGAGCGGGGGGCCACTGAAGCTTTCTTT.

The CDR3 nucleotides read TGTGCCAGCAGTGCGGGGACGACTAATGAAAAACTGTTTTTT. Amino acid sequence: CASSAGTTNEKLFF. This chain uses TRBV28 with TRBJ1-4; tentative D call: TRBD1 (5 bases). This CDR3 has 14 residues. V lost 5 bases, J lost 2 bases, and 9 bases lay in between. CDR1 is MDHEN, CDR2 SYDVKM, per germline.

The J gene is TRBJ1-2, the V gene TRBV24-1; TRBD1 agrees at 12 bases. The CDR3 runs to 18 residues. Germline lookup yields CDR1 KGHDR and CDR2 SFDVKD. Trimming at V came to 6 bases and at J to 6 bases, leaving 16 bases not matched to a gene. This chain's CDR3 is CATSPSVIGTGGADGYTF. DNA for the CDR3: TGTGCCACCAGTCCGTCCGTAATCGGGACAGGGGGCGCGGATGGCTACACCTTC.

The genes are TRBV4-1 and TRBJ2-6; weak D call: TRBD1 (6 bases). Trimming cost V 0 bases and J 0 bases, with 12 bases left between them. Germline V CDR1 and CDR2: MGHRA, YSYEKL. CDR3 length: 18 amino acids. The CDR3 reads CASSQDINRDSGANVLTF. For the CDR3, the DNA is TGCGCCAGCAGCCAAGATATAAACAGGGACTCTGGGGCCAACGTCCTGACTTTC.

This clone showed up just a few times. Distinct nucleotide sequences in the sample also encode this CDR3. The rearrangement joins TRBV29-1 to TRBJ1-2; D uncertain. CDR3 length: 12 residues. Per germline, CDR1 SQVTM and CDR2 ANQGSEA. Trimming stripped 3 bases from V and 0 bases from J, with 5 bases between. The DNA of the CDR3 is TGCAGCGTTGACGGGGCTAACTATGGCTACACCTTC. This codes for CSVDGANYGYTF.

J is TRBJ1-3 and V is TRBV7-6; the match to TRBD1 covers 10 bases. CDR3 size: 15 residues. Germline lookup yields CDR1 SGHVS and CDR2 FNYEAQ. The V segment lost 5 bases and the J segment 3 bases; nucleotides outside the gene matches: 4. DNA of the CDR3: TGTGCCAGCAGCCCGCGGACAGGGGGTGGAAACACCATATATTTT. Protein sequence: CASSPRTGGGNTIYF. Full variable domain (missing parts from reference TRBV7-6 and TRBJ1-3): GAGVSQSPRYKVTKRGQDVALRCDPISGHVSLYWYRQALGQGPEFLTYFNYEAQQDKSGLPNDRFSAERPEGSISTLTIQRTEQRDSAMYRCASSPRTGGGNTIYFGEGSWLTVV.

This clone showed up just once. CDR3 sequence: CASNPTGYAEAFF. The DNA of the CDR3 is TGTGCCAGCAACCCGACAGGGTACGCTGAAGCTTTCTTT. The chain links TRBV12-3 or TRBV12-4 to TRBJ1-1; TRBD1 aligns across 7 bases. With 7 bases clipped from V and 6 bases from J, the junction kept 8 bases outside the gene matches. There are 13 residues in the CDR3.

This sequence joins TRBV2 and TRBJ1-4; D unclear. Germline values: CDR1 SNHLY, CDR2 FYNNEI. The CDR3 consists of 15 residues. V was trimmed by 7 bases and J by 5 bases, leaving 17 bases between them. This chain's CDR3 is CASTSYRYRNEKLFF. CDR3 DNA: TGTGCCAGCACTTCCTACCGGTATCGGAATGAAAAACTGTTTTTT.

This clone was recorded a few times. The rearrangement uses TRBV27 and TRBJ1-1, with 8 bases matching TRBD1. The CDR3 covers 14 residues. Germline CDR1 reads MNHEY; CDR2 reads SMNVEV (reference sequence). V gave up 6 bases and J gave up 3 bases; unmatched junction bases: 6. CDR3 coding DNA: TGTGCCAGCAGCTTACAGGGGGACCACACTGAAGCTTTCTTT. Protein product: CASSLQGDHTEAFF.

The rearrangement uses TRBV12-3 or TRBV12-4 and TRBJ1-6; D gene uncertain. This CDR3 comprises 13 residues. V dropped 2 bases and J dropped 9 bases, with 8 bases sitting between them. The DNA of the CDR3 is TGTGCCAGCAGTTTATCCCTCGGTTCACCCCTCCACTTT. It specifies CASSLSLGSPLHF.

The chain is built from TRBV5-1 and TRBJ2-5; 7 nucleotides match TRBD1. This CDR3 is built from 15 residues. The V and J ends lost 4 bases and 5 bases, in that order; junction bases with no gene match: 11. Germline values: CDR1 SGHRS, CDR2 YFSETQ. CDR3 residues: CASSRPRTGDETQYF. CDR3 in DNA: TGCGCCAGCAGCCGTCCCAGGACAGGCGACGAGACCCAGTACTTC.

J is TRBJ2-1 and V is TRBV5-6; D not certain. V was trimmed by 0 bases and J by 2 bases, leaving 9 bases between them. CDR1 and CDR2 from the germline V gene are SGHDT and YYEEEE. The CDR3 consists of 15 residues. The CDR3 region has the DNA TGTGCCAGCAGCTTGGGGCCAGGAACCTACAATGAGCAGTTCTTC. Translation: CASSLGPGTYNEQFF.

Details on this clone: One junction end disagrees with the germline gene, perhaps due to a read error. The chain is built from TRBV7-7 and TRBJ2-5; 11 nucleotides match TRBD2. Germline CDR1 and CDR2: SSHAT and FNYEAQ (reference sequence). The CDR3 sequence is 16 residues long. CDR3 protein: CASSSLAGGGGETQYF. The CDR3 DNA reads as TGTGCTAGCAGCTCGCTAGCGGGGGGAGGAGGGGAGACCCAGTACTTC.

V usage is TRBV10-2 and J usage is TRBJ1-1; D is possibly TRBD1 (5 bases). The CDR3 runs 14 residues. Germline V CDR1 and CDR2: WSHSY, SAAADI. V was clipped by 6 bases and J by 6 bases, with 17 bases between them. The CDR3 spells CASRATVRAAEAFF. The CDR3, as DNA: TGCGCCAGCAGAGCGACAGTCCGCGCGGCTGAAGCTTTCTTT.